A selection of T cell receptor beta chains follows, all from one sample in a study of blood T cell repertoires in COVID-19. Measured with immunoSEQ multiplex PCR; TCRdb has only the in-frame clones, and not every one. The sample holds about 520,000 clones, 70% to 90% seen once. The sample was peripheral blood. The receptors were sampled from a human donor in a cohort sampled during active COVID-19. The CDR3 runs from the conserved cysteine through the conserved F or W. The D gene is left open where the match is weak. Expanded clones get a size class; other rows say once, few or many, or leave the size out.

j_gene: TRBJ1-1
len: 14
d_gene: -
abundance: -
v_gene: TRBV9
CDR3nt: TGTGCCAGCAGCGTAGTGGCAGAGAACACTGAAGCTTTCTTT
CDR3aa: CASSVVAENTEAFF

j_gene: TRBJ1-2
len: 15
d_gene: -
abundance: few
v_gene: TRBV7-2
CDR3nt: TGTGCCAGCAGCTTAGTTCGAGACACCCTTTTAGGCTACACCTTC
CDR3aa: CASSLVRDTLLGYTF

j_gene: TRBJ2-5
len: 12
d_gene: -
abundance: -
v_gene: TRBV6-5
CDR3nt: TGTGCCAGCAGTTATGGGAGGGAGACCCAGTACTTC
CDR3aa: CASSYGRETQYF

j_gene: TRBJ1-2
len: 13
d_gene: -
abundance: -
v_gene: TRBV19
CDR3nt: TGTGCCAGTAGTCAGACAGGAAACTATGGCTACACCTTC
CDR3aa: CASSQTGNYGYTF

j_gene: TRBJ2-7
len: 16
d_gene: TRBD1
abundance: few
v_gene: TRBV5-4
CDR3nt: TGTGCCAGCAGCTTGAGTTTTGGGACAGGGGGCAATGAGCAGTACTTC
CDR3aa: CASSLSFGTGGNEQYF

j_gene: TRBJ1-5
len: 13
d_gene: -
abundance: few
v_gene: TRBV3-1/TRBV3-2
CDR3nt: TGTGCCAGCAGCCGTCAGGGGAGCCAGCCCCAGCATTTT
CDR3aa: CASSRQGSQPQHF

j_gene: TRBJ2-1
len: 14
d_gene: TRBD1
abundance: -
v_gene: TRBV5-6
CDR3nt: TGTGCCAGCAGCTCCGGGACAGGGTACGGTGAGCAGTTCTTC
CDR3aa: CASSSGTGYGEQFF

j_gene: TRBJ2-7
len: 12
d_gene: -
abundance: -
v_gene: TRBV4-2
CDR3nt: TGTGCCACGAGCCCTGCGCTCTACGAGCAGTACTTC
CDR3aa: CATSPALYEQYF

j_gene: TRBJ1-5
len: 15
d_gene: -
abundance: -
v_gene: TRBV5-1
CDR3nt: TGCGCCAGCAGCTTGAATGGGGGCGAGGGTCAGCCCCAGCATTTT
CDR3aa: CASSLNGGEGQPQHF

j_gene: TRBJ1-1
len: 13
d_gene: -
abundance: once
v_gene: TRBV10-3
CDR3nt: TGTGCCATCACCCTGGGCGACGGCACTGAAGCTTTCTTT
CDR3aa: CAITLGDGTEAFF

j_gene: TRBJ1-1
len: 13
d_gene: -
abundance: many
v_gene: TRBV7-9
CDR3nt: TGTGCCAGCAGCTTACAACGGGACACTGAAGCTTTCTTT
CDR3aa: CASSLQRDTEAFF

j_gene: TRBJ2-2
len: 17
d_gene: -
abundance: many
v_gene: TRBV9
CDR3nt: TGTGCCAGCAGCGTAAACCTCCTTGACAAGAACACCGGGGAGCTGTTTTTT
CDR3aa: CASSVNLLDKNTGELFF

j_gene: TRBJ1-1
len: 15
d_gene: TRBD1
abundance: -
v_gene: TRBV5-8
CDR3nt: TGTGCCAGCAGCTCACGACAGGGGATGAACACTGAAGCTTTCTTT
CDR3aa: CASSSRQGMNTEAFF

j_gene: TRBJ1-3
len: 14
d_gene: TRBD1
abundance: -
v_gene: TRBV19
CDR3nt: TGTGCCAGTACCAGGGACAGGGCTGGAAACACCATATATTTT
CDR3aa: CASTRDRAGNTIYF

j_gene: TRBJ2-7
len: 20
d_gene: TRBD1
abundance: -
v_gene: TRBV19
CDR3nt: TGTGCCAGTAGTCCCCTGGGTACGGGACAGGGGGCCGTATTAAGGTACGAGCAGTACTTC
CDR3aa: CASSPLGTGQGAVLRYEQYF

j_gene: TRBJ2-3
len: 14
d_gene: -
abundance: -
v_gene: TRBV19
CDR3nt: TGTGCCAGTAGTTTGCGAGCCAGCACAGATACGCAGTATTTT
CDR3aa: CASSLRASTDTQYF

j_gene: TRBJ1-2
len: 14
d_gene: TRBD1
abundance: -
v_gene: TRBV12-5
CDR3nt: TGTGCTAGTGGTTTCAGGACAGGGGGCAGCGGCTACACCTTC
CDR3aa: CASGFRTGGSGYTF

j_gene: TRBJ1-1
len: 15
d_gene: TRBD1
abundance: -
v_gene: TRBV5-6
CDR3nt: TGTGCCAGCAGCTTGGCGACAGGGGAGAACACTGAAGCTTTCTTT
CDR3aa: CASSLATGENTEAFF

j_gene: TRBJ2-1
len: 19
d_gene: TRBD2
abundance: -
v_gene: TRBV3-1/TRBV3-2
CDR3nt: TGTGCCAGCAGCCAAGAACCGGGCCGACTAGCGGGAGGTTGGAATGAGCAGTTCTTC
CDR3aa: CASSQEPGRLAGGWNEQFF

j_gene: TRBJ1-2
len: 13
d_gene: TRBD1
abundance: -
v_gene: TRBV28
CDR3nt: TGTGCCAGCAGGAAACAGGGGAACTATGGCTACACCTTC
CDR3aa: CASRKQGNYGYTF

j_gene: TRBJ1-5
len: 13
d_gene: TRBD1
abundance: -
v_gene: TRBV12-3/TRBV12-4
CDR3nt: TGTGCCAGCAGGGGACAGGTCGATCAGCCCCAGCATTTT
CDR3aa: CASRGQVDQPQHF

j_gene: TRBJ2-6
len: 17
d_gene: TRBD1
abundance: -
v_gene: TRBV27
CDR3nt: TGTGCCAGCAGTTTATTCGGACAGGGGCCCGGGGCCAACGTCCTGACTTTC
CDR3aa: CASSLFGQGPGANVLTF

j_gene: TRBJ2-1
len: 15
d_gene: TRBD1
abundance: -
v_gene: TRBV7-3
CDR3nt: TGTGCCAGCAGCTCGTCAGGGGGCGCCCACAATGAGCAGTTCTTC
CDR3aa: CASSSSGGAHNEQFF

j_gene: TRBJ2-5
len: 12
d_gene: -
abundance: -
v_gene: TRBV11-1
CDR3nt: TGTGCCAGCAGCTTAGGGAGCGAGACCCAGTACTTC
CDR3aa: CASSLGSETQYF

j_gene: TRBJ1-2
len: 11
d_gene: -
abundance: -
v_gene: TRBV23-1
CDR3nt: TGCGCCGACACAGGGAATCATGGCTACACCTTC
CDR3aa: CADTGNHGYTF

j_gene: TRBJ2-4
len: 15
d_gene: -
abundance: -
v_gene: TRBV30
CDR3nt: TGTGCCTGGGGGGGGGCTAGCGGAGCCAAAAACATTCAGTACTTC
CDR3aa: CAWGGASGAKNIQYF

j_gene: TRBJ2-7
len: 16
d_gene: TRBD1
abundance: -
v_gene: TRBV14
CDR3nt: TGTGCCAGCCAAAAAAAATCCGGGACAGGGTCCTACGAGCAGTACTTC
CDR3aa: CASQKKSGTGSYEQYF

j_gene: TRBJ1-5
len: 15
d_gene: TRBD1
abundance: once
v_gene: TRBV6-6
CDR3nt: TGTGCCAGCAGTCAGGGACAGGGAGGCAATCAGCCCCAGCATTTT
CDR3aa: CASSQGQGGNQPQHF